This T cell receptor (beta chain) is drawn from a study of cytomegalovirus exposure and HLA in healthy donors. General study results and limits: In vitro experiments confirmed that a few CMV-associated chains were specific for CMV antigens. Reported results showed that the classifier diagnosed cytomegalovirus status with high specificity and sensitivity. Later, an analysis found that TCR clusters from the first cohort tended to co-occur in the roughly 110 validation repertoires. Some TCR beta chains (roughly 150 of them) were listed as cytomegalovirus-associated.

The assay was immunoSEQ multiplex PCR, and TCRdb's table has in-frame clones only and misses some. Of over 130,000 clones detected, around nine tenths appear once; the ten largest clones hold around 10%. Concerning this clone itself: Its target is not known.

This CDR3 is built from 14 residues. The V segment lost 2 bases and the J segment 4 bases; nucleotides outside the gene matches: 4. CDR1 is SGHVS and CDR2 is FQNEAQ in the germline V gene. Sequencing was carried out using PBMCs. This receptor was identified in a man in his late teens or twenties in good health and CMV-seropositive. The chain recombines TRBV7-8 with TRBJ2-7; 8 nucleotides match TRBD1. The CDR3: CASSLRQGNYEQYF. CDR3 bases: TGTGCCAGCAGCTTAAGACAGGGGAATTACGAGCAGTACTTC.